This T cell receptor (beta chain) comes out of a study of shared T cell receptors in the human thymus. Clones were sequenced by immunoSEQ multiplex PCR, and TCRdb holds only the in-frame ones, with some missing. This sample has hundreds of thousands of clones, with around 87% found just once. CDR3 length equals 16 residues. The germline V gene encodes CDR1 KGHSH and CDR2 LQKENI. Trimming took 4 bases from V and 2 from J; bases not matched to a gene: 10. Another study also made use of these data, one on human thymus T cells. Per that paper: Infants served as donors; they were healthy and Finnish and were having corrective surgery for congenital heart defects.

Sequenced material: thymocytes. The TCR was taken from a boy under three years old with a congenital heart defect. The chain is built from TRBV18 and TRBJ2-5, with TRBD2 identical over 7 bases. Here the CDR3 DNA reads TGTGCCAGCTCACGAAAAAAGCGGGGCAGACAAGAGACCCAGTACTTC. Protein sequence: CASSRKKRGRQETQYF. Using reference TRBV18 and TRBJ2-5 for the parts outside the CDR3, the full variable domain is NAGVMQNPRHLVRRRGQEARLRCSPMKGHSHVYWYRQLPEEGLKFMVYLQKENIIDESGMPKERFSAEFPKEGPSILRIQQVVRGDSAAYFCASSRKKRGRQETQYFGPGTRLLVL.